The rows below give T cell receptor beta chains drawn from one sample of a study of OX40 agonist ivuxolimab in advanced cancers. Using immunoSEQ multiplex PCR, the repertoire was profiled, and TCRdb retains in-frame clones only, with some absent. The data show 75,000 to 95,000 clones, roughly 90% seen once. The sequences come from CD4+ or CD8+ T cells sorted from blood, collected in a trial of the OX40 agonist ivuxolimab. The receptor source for this set is an adult with an advanced solid tumor such as melanoma, head and neck, liver or kidney cancer. Each CDR3 is given with its conserved first and last residue. Fields, in order: J gene, clone size, D gene, V gene, CDR3 length, CDR3 DNA, CDR3 protein. The D gene is left open where the match is weak. Where a row states a size, it is once, few, many or the class of an expanded clone; other rows omit it.

j_gene: TRBJ1-1; abundance: .; d_gene: .; v_gene: TRBV7-2; len: 14; CDR3nt: TGTGCCAGCAGCTTAGGCGGGCTCCGGGTGGGAGCTTTCTTT; CDR3aa: CASSLGGLRVGAFF
j_gene: TRBJ2-1; abundance: .; d_gene: .; v_gene: TRBV10-3; len: 14; CDR3nt: TGTGCCATCAGTGATGAGGGAACCTACAATGAGCAGTTCTTC; CDR3aa: CAISDEGTYNEQFF
j_gene: TRBJ2-7; abundance: .; d_gene: TRBD1; v_gene: TRBV18; len: 16; CDR3nt: TGTGCCAGCTCACGGGAGCCACAGGGGTTCCTTGGCGAGCAGTACTTC; CDR3aa: CASSREPQGFLGEQYF
j_gene: TRBJ2-7; abundance: .; d_gene: TRBD1; v_gene: TRBV6-6; len: 14; CDR3nt: TGTGCCAGCAGTTACGGGGGACAGGCCTACGAGCAGTACTTC; CDR3aa: CASSYGGQAYEQYF
j_gene: TRBJ1-1; abundance: .; d_gene: TRBD1; v_gene: TRBV27; len: 15; CDR3nt: TGTGCCAGCAGTTTATCACCCCCGGGACAGGGAAAAGCTTTCTTT; CDR3aa: CASSLSPPGQGKAFF
j_gene: TRBJ2-3; abundance: .; d_gene: .; v_gene: TRBV10-2; len: 17; CDR3nt: TGCGCCAGCAGTGAGTCACCCCAAATGGGGAGCACAGATACGCAGTATTTT; CDR3aa: CASSESPQMGSTDTQYF
j_gene: TRBJ1-2; abundance: .; d_gene: .; v_gene: TRBV11-2; len: 16; CDR3nt: TGTGCCAGCAGCTTAATCTTGGGGGAAGATGACTATGGCTACACCTTC; CDR3aa: CASSLILGEDDYGYTF
j_gene: TRBJ1-1; abundance: .; d_gene: .; v_gene: TRBV29-1; len: 11; CDR3nt: TGCAGCGTCCCCATGGGCATTGAAGCTTTCTTT; CDR3aa: CSVPMGIEAFF
j_gene: TRBJ1-2; abundance: .; d_gene: .; v_gene: TRBV7-9; len: 16; CDR3nt: TGTGCCAGCAGCTTAGTTGGGCGGGGGATTAACTATGGCTACACCTTC; CDR3aa: CASSLVGRGINYGYTF
j_gene: TRBJ1-1; abundance: once; d_gene: .; v_gene: TRBV6-5; len: 12; CDR3nt: TGTGCCAGCAGTTACGGGGGCACGGAAGCTTTCTTT; CDR3aa: CASSYGGTEAFF
j_gene: TRBJ1-2; abundance: .; d_gene: .; v_gene: TRBV5-1; len: 16; CDR3nt: TGCGCCAGCAGCTTGTCCCCTCAAATGCCTAACTATGGCTACACCTTC; CDR3aa: CASSLSPQMPNYGYTF
j_gene: TRBJ1-2; abundance: .; d_gene: TRBD1; v_gene: TRBV9; len: 15; CDR3nt: TGTGCCAGCAGCCCCCGGACAGGGGAGGGGTATGGCTACACCTTC; CDR3aa: CASSPRTGEGYGYTF
j_gene: TRBJ2-7; abundance: .; d_gene: TRBD1; v_gene: TRBV10-1; len: 14; CDR3nt: TGCGCCAGCAGCCACGACAGGGGATCCTACGAGCAGTACTTC; CDR3aa: CASSHDRGSYEQYF
j_gene: TRBJ1-2; abundance: .; d_gene: .; v_gene: TRBV6-5; len: 13; CDR3nt: TGTGCCAGCAGTTACGGCGGGAACTATGGCTACACCTTC; CDR3aa: CASSYGGNYGYTF
j_gene: TRBJ2-7; abundance: .; d_gene: .; v_gene: TRBV10-3; len: 13; CDR3nt: TGTGCCATCAGTGTGTCGGATTCCTACGAGCAGTACTTC; CDR3aa: CAISVSDSYEQYF
j_gene: TRBJ2-7; abundance: .; d_gene: TRBD1; v_gene: TRBV27; len: 15; CDR3nt: TGTGCCAGCAGTAGGACAGGGGGGAGCTCCTACGAGCAGTACTTC; CDR3aa: CASSRTGGSSYEQYF
j_gene: TRBJ1-4; abundance: .; d_gene: TRBD1; v_gene: TRBV6-1; len: 18; CDR3nt: TGTGCCAGCAGTGTAGCCCAATGGGACAGGGCCCTTGCGGAAAAACTGTTTTTT; CDR3aa: CASSVAQWDRALAEKLFF
j_gene: TRBJ2-1; abundance: .; d_gene: TRBD2; v_gene: TRBV27; len: 15; CDR3nt: TGTGCCAGCAGTTTTGTCCCTAGCGGATACAATGAGCAGTTCTTC; CDR3aa: CASSFVPSGYNEQFF
j_gene: TRBJ1-4; abundance: .; d_gene: .; v_gene: TRBV5-6; len: 13; CDR3nt: TGTGCCAGCAGCTTGTCCACAGATGAAAAACTGTTTTTT; CDR3aa: CASSLSTDEKLFF
j_gene: TRBJ1-5; abundance: .; d_gene: .; v_gene: TRBV27; len: 16; CDR3nt: TGTGCCAGCCACCCTCCCAAAGAACTTAGCAATCAGCCCCAGCATTTT; CDR3aa: CASHPPKELSNQPQHF
j_gene: TRBJ2-7; abundance: .; d_gene: TRBD1; v_gene: TRBV5-5; len: 14; CDR3nt: TGTGCCAGCAGCTTGGGGACAGGGGCACACGAGCAGTACTTC; CDR3aa: CASSLGTGAHEQYF
j_gene: TRBJ2-3; abundance: once; d_gene: TRBD2; v_gene: TRBV19; len: 14; CDR3nt: TGTGCCAGTAGTATTAGCGGGGGGGCAGATACGCAGTATTTT; CDR3aa: CASSISGGADTQYF
j_gene: TRBJ2-3; abundance: .; d_gene: .; v_gene: TRBV7-8; len: 16; CDR3nt: TGTGCCAGCAGCTTAGCTCCGGGGCCTAACACAGATACGCAGTATTTT; CDR3aa: CASSLAPGPNTDTQYF
j_gene: TRBJ2-1; abundance: .; d_gene: .; v_gene: TRBV2; len: 17; CDR3nt: TGTGCCAGCATTTTATGGGACACACCGGCGGCCTACAATGAGCAGTTCTTC; CDR3aa: CASILWDTPAAYNEQFF
j_gene: TRBJ2-7; abundance: once; d_gene: TRBD1; v_gene: TRBV2; len: 14; CDR3nt: TGTGCCAGCAGCCTGACAGGGGGATTGGGCGAGCAGTACTTC; CDR3aa: CASSLTGGLGEQYF
j_gene: TRBJ2-5; abundance: .; d_gene: TRBD1; v_gene: TRBV11-2; len: 15; CDR3nt: TGTGCCAGCAGCCACACCGGGACAGGGGATGAGACCCAGTACTTC; CDR3aa: CASSHTGTGDETQYF
j_gene: TRBJ1-6; abundance: once; d_gene: .; v_gene: TRBV7-8; len: 12; CDR3nt: TGTGCCAGCAGCCTTTTGGGATCACCCCTCCACTTT; CDR3aa: CASSLLGSPLHF
j_gene: TRBJ2-2; abundance: .; d_gene: TRBD2; v_gene: TRBV11-2; len: 15; CDR3nt: TGTGCCAGCAGCTTTCCGGGACTAGTCGCCGGGGAGCTGTTTTTT; CDR3aa: CASSFPGLVAGELFF
j_gene: TRBJ2-5; abundance: once; d_gene: .; v_gene: TRBV2; len: 13; CDR3nt: TGTGCCAGCAGGTCCATGGAAGACGAGACCCAGTACTTC; CDR3aa: CASRSMEDETQYF
j_gene: TRBJ2-7; abundance: .; d_gene: .; v_gene: TRBV19; len: 13; CDR3nt: TGTGCCAGTAGTATGGCTATCTCCTACGAGCAGTACTTC; CDR3aa: CASSMAISYEQYF
j_gene: TRBJ1-4; abundance: .; d_gene: .; v_gene: TRBV5-1; len: 14; CDR3nt: TGCGCCAGCAGCTTCCTGGGGAGTAATGAAAAACTGTTTTTT; CDR3aa: CASSFLGSNEKLFF
j_gene: TRBJ2-5; abundance: .; d_gene: .; v_gene: TRBV7-3; len: 11; CDR3nt: TGTGCCAGGAAGAAAGGGGAGACCCAGTACTTC; CDR3aa: CARKKGETQYF
j_gene: TRBJ2-2; abundance: .; d_gene: .; v_gene: TRBV4-1; len: 18; CDR3nt: TGCGCCAGCAGCCAAGTCCCTTCCGGGACACCCAAGGCCGGGGAGCTGTTTTTT; CDR3aa: CASSQVPSGTPKAGELFF
j_gene: TRBJ1-4; abundance: .; d_gene: .; v_gene: TRBV27; len: 15; CDR3nt: TGTGCCAGCAGTGAGACCCCCCAAACTAATGAAAAACTGTTTTTT; CDR3aa: CASSETPQTNEKLFF
j_gene: TRBJ1-1; abundance: .; d_gene: .; v_gene: TRBV30; len: 11; CDR3nt: TGTGCCTGGAGTGAGAGCCTAGGAGCTTTCTTT; CDR3aa: CAWSESLGAFF
j_gene: TRBJ1-2; abundance: medium-sized; d_gene: TRBD1; v_gene: TRBV19; len: 15; CDR3nt: TGTGCCAGTAGTACCTCGGGACAGGGGAATAGTGGCTACACCTTC; CDR3aa: CASSTSGQGNSGYTF
j_gene: TRBJ1-2; abundance: once; d_gene: .; v_gene: TRBV7-9; len: 16; CDR3nt: TGTGCCAGCAGCTTAGAGCGCCGAGGTGCACCTTATGGCTACACCTTC; CDR3aa: CASSLERRGAPYGYTF
j_gene: TRBJ2-7; abundance: .; d_gene: TRBD2; v_gene: TRBV4-1; len: 18; CDR3nt: TGCGCCAGCAGCCAGAAGGCTAGCGGGGGGGAATCTTCCTACGAGCAGTACTTC; CDR3aa: CASSQKASGGESSYEQYF
j_gene: TRBJ2-2; abundance: .; d_gene: .; v_gene: TRBV5-1; len: 17; CDR3nt: TGCGCCAGCAGCTTGGGGCGGTGGGGGCCGTACACCGGGGAGCTGTTTTTT; CDR3aa: CASSLGRWGPYTGELFF
j_gene: TRBJ2-3; abundance: .; d_gene: .; v_gene: TRBV30; len: 14; CDR3nt: TGTGCCTGGAGTGTACTAAGCGGTACAGATACGCAGTATTTT; CDR3aa: CAWSVLSGTDTQYF
j_gene: TRBJ2-3; abundance: once; d_gene: .; v_gene: TRBV9; len: 13; CDR3nt: TGTGCCAGCAGCGTGGGCACCACAGATACGCAGTATTTT; CDR3aa: CASSVGTTDTQYF
j_gene: TRBJ2-7; abundance: .; d_gene: .; v_gene: TRBV6-5; len: 11; CDR3nt: TGTGCCAGCAGTCCCCGTTACGAGCAGTACTTC; CDR3aa: CASSPRYEQYF
j_gene: TRBJ2-1; abundance: .; d_gene: TRBD2; v_gene: TRBV7-2; len: 14; CDR3nt: TGTGCCAGCAGCCTCGGACTAGCGGGCAATGAGCAGTTCTTC; CDR3aa: CASSLGLAGNEQFF
j_gene: TRBJ1-5; abundance: .; d_gene: .; v_gene: TRBV30; len: 14; CDR3nt: TGTGCCTGGAGTGGGCTTTCGGCGATACAGCCCCAGCATTTT; CDR3aa: CAWSGLSAIQPQHF
j_gene: TRBJ2-2; abundance: .; d_gene: TRBD2; v_gene: TRBV10-3; len: 16; CDR3nt: TGTGCCATCAGGGAACCGGGGGGTTTGAACACCGGGGAGCTGTTTTTT; CDR3aa: CAIREPGGLNTGELFF
j_gene: TRBJ2-1; abundance: .; d_gene: .; v_gene: TRBV9; len: 13; CDR3nt: TGTGCCAGCAGCGCCGGGGGTCACAATGAGCAGTTCTTC; CDR3aa: CASSAGGHNEQFF
j_gene: TRBJ1-2; abundance: .; d_gene: .; v_gene: TRBV7-9; len: 13; CDR3nt: TGTGCCAGCAGCCAGACAGAGTACTATGGCTACACCTTC; CDR3aa: CASSQTEYYGYTF
j_gene: TRBJ1-5; abundance: .; d_gene: .; v_gene: TRBV10-2; len: 14; CDR3nt: TGCGCCAGCAGGCCCGTGGGGGAAAATCAGCCCCAGCATTTT; CDR3aa: CASRPVGENQPQHF
j_gene: TRBJ2-5; abundance: .; d_gene: TRBD2; v_gene: TRBV6-5; len: 15; CDR3nt: TGTGCCAGCAGCCTGGGACTAGCAGACCAAGAGACCCAGTACTTC; CDR3aa: CASSLGLADQETQYF
j_gene: TRBJ2-7; abundance: .; d_gene: .; v_gene: TRBV27; len: 14; CDR3nt: TGTGCCAGCAATCCAGGAGGACAGCCCTACGAGCAGTACTTC; CDR3aa: CASNPGGQPYEQYF
j_gene: TRBJ2-3; abundance: few; d_gene: .; v_gene: TRBV7-6; len: 13; CDR3nt: TGTGCCAGCAGCCCAATTATCACAGATACGCAGTATTTT; CDR3aa: CASSPIITDTQYF
j_gene: TRBJ2-1; abundance: .; d_gene: .; v_gene: TRBV4-1; len: 17; CDR3nt: TGCGCCAGCAGCCAAGATCTCAGCCTGGGGCCCTACAATGAGCAGTTCTTC; CDR3aa: CASSQDLSLGPYNEQFF
j_gene: TRBJ2-7; abundance: once; d_gene: .; v_gene: TRBV4-2; len: 16; CDR3nt: TGTGCCAGCAGCCAAGATGGTTCCCTGAGCTCCTACGAGCAGTACTTC; CDR3aa: CASSQDGSLSSYEQYF